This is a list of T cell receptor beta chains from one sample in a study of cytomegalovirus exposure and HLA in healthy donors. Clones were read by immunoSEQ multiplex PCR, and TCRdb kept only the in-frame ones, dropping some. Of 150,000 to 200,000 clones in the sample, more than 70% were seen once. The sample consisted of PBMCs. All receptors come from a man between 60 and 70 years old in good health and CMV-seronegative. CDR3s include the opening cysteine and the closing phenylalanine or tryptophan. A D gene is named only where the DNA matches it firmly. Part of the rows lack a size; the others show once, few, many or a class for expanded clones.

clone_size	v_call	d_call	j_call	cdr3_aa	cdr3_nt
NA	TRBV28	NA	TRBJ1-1	CASSLSGDGGQELAFF	TGTGCCAGCAGTTTAAGCGGGGATGGGGGGCAAGAGTTGGCTTTCTTT
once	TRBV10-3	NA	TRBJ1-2	CAISDPGVRYGYTF	TGTGCCATCAGTGATCCAGGGGTTAGGTATGGCTACACCTTC
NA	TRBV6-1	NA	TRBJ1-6	CASSEGSSYNSPLHF	TGTGCCAGCAGTGAAGGGAGCTCCTATAATTCACCCCTCCACTTT
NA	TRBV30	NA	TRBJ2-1	CAWSRATNEQFF	TGTGCCTGGAGTCGCGCTACCAATGAGCAGTTCTTC
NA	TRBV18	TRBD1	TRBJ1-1	CASSPLTLTGGAEAFF	TGTGCCAGCTCACCACTCACCTTAACAGGGGGGGCTGAAGCTTTCTTT
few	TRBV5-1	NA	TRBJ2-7	CASSLAQGGSYEQYF	TGCGCCAGCAGCTTGGCCCAGGGCGGCTCCTACGAGCAGTACTTC
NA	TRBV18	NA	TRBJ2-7	CASSPRAGEQYF	TGTGCCAGCTCACCACGGGCGGGAGAGCAGTACTTC
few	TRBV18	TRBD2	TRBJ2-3	CASSLGGTDTQYF	TGTGCCAGCTCACTCGGGGGGACAGATACGCAGTATTTT
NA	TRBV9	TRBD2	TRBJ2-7	CASSIEGGPREQYF	TGTGCCAGCAGCATCGAGGGAGGGCCCCGCGAGCAGTACTTC
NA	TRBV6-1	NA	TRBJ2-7	CASSPTGWGYEQYF	TGTGCCAGCAGTCCGACTGGTTGGGGCTACGAGCAGTACTTC
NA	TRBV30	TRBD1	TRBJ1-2	CAWITGTGTSNYGYTF	TGTGCCTGGATAACCGGGACAGGGACATCTAACTATGGCTACACCTTC
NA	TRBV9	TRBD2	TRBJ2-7	CASSVSGGLYEQYF	TGTGCCAGCAGCGTAAGCGGGGGCCTATACGAGCAGTACTTC
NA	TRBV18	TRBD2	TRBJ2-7	CASSPNGRRLAGETYEQYF	TGTGCCAGCTCACCAAACGGCAGGAGACTAGCGGGAGAGACCTACGAGCAGTACTTC
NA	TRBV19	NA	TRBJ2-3	CASSIALGGGTLRDTQYF	TGTGCCAGTAGTATAGCCCTGGGTGGCGGGACCCTGCGCGATACGCAGTATTTT
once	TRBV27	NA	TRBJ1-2	CASSPSQAANYGYTF	TGTGCCAGCAGTCCATCACAGGCAGCTAACTATGGCTACACCTTC
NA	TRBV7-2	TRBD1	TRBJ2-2	CASSGTATGELFF	TGTGCCAGCAGCGGGACAGCCACCGGGGAGCTGTTTTTT
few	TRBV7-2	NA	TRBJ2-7	CASSWGEISGNEQYF	TGTGCCAGCAGCTGGGGGGAGATTAGCGGTAACGAGCAGTACTTC
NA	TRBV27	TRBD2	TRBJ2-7	CASSLFGLAGVGLGEQYF	TGTGCCAGCAGTTTATTTGGGCTAGCGGGAGTTGGTCTCGGCGAGCAGTACTTC
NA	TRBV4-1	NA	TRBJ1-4	CASSQRGATNEKLFF	TGCGCCAGCAGCCAACGGGGAGCAACTAATGAAAAACTGTTTTTT
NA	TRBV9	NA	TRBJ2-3	CASSVASGQGLTDTQYF	TGTGCCAGCAGCGTAGCTTCAGGACAGGGACTAACAGATACGCAGTATTTT
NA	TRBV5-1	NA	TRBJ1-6	CASSPISPFGSPLHF	TGCGCCAGCAGCCCTATAAGCCCTTTTGGTTCACCCCTCCACTTT
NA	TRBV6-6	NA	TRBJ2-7	CASTPTANPYEQYF	TGTGCCAGCACCCCGACAGCTAACCCCTACGAGCAGTACTTC
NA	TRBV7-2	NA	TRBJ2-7	CASSLTLTPGGPYEQYF	TGTGCCAGCAGCTTAACCCTAACTCCCGGGGGACCTTACGAGCAGTACTTC
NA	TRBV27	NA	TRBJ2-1	CASSLFGGVRFF	TGTGCCAGCAGTTTATTCGGGGGAGTGCGGTTCTTC